Below, 4 T cell receptor beta chains from the same sample are listed, as sequenced in a study of cytomegalovirus exposure and HLA in healthy donors. Here immunoSEQ multiplex PCR was the method, and the copy in TCRdb shows in-frame clones only, minus some. The repertoire holds just under 65,000 clones, around 95% seen once, with 7% in the top ten. The sample comprised PBMCs. Receptor source: a woman aged 18 to 35 in good health and CMV-seropositive.

The chain links TRBV6-6 to TRBJ2-3, with TRBD1 as a possible D gene (5 bases). Germline assignment: CDR1 MNHNY and CDR2 SVGAGI (reference sequence). This CDR3 region has 14 residues. The V end lost 2 bases, the J end lost 6 bases, and 12 bases lay between the germline ends. The CDR3, as DNA: TGTGCCAGCAGTTACAGAACAGGTTGGGATACGCAGTATTTT. It specifies CASSYRTGWDTQYF.

Comment on this clone: This sample also contains other DNA sequences that code for the same CDR3. This chain joins TRBV28 and TRBJ1-1; D call uncertain. The CDR3 loop spans 13 amino acids. The germline CDR1 and CDR2 sequences are MDHEN and SYDVKM. V was pared by 3 bases and J by 1 base, with 6 bases between. CDR3 sequence reads: CASSFGGNTEAFF. CDR3 bases: TGTGCCAGCAGTTTCGGAGGGAACACTGAAGCTTTCTTT.

This chain uses TRBV6-5 with TRBJ1-2; the match to TRBD1 covers 7 bases. This CDR3 has 15 residues. V gave up 7 bases and J gave up 4 bases; unmatched junction bases: 12. Germline values: CDR1 MNHEY, CDR2 SVGAGI. CDR3 sequence (DNA): TGTGCCAGCACCTCTTTGACAGGGAAGGGCTATGGCTACACCTTC. Residues: CASTSLTGKGYGYTF.

The chain combines TRBV7-2 with TRBJ1-6, with 8 nucleotides matching TRBD1. Germline loops: CDR1 SGHTA, CDR2 FQGNSA. The CDR3 extends over 16 amino acids. V gave up 2 bases and J gave up 9 bases; unmatched junction bases: 9. CDR3 region: CASSLYSGQVVSPLHF. DNA of the CDR3: TGTGCCAGCAGCTTATATTCGGGACAGGTGGTTTCACCCCTCCACTTT. Complete variable domain (other parts from reference TRBV7-2 and TRBJ1-6): GAGVSQSPSNKVTEKGKDVELRCDPISGHTALYWYRQSLGQGLEFLIYFQGNSAPDKSGLPSDRFSAERTGGSVSTLTIQRTQQEDSAVYLCASSLYSGQVVSPLHFGNGTRLTVT.